One sample yielded the 20 T cell receptor beta chains listed below, sequenced in a study of T cell repertoires in cytomegalovirus infection. Antigen specificity for these receptors is unknown. TCRdb recomputed calls from the reads with MiXCR, one row per CDR3 protein. This sample has hundreds of thousands of distinct CDR3 sequences, with around 32% found just once. Specimen: cultured CD8+ T cells from PBMCs, collected from culture after CMV antigen stimulation. The receptors were gathered from a human donor in good health (CMV status not recorded). Some clones in this sample may be carry-over from other donors' samples.

This clonotype occurred once. The J gene is TRBJ2-4, the V gene TRBV28, with TRBD1 matching over 8 bases. Germline CDR1 is MDHEN and CDR2 is SYDVKM. V dropped 8 bases and J dropped 8; count of bases not matched to a gene: 8. CDR3 length: 13 residues. This CDR3 reads CASGAGGWDIQYF. The CDR3 DNA sequence: TGTGCCAGCGGAGCAGGGGGCTGGGACATTCAGTACTTC.

For this clonotype: One end of the junction is discordant with germline, which a read error may explain. V and J are TRBV5-5 and TRBJ1-1; tentative D call: TRBD1 (5 bases). Per the germline V gene, CDR1 is SGHKS and CDR2 is YYEKEE (reference sequence). CDR3 length: 13 amino acids. For the CDR3, the DNA is TGTGCCAGCAACTTGGTCTTGGGACCTGAAGCTTTCTTT. As protein: CASNLVLGPEAFF.

This clonotype was counted many times. V and J are TRBV7-9 and TRBJ2-7; D unresolved. Trimming left V 1 base short and J 3 bases short, with 7 bases between. Looked up from germline, CDR1 is SEHNR and CDR2 is FQNEAQ (reference sequence). The CDR3 loop spans 13 amino acids. The CDR3: CASSLEGNYEQYV. The CDR3 coding sequence is TGTGCCAGCAGCTTAGAAGGAAACTACGAGCAGTACGTC.

Many counts were recorded for this clonotype. The chain has TRBV12-3 or TRBV12-4 and TRBJ2-5; 9 bases are shared with TRBD2. Trimming cost V 3 bases and J 7 bases; bases outside gene matches: 12. CDR3 length equals 16 residues. CDR3 DNA: TGTGCCAGCAGTTTGGGGGTAGCGGGGGCCCCATGGACCCAGTACTTC. Translating gives CASSLGVAGAPWTQYF.

The chain links TRBV20-1 to TRBJ2-1; 11 nucleotides match TRBD2. Germline CDR1 and CDR2: DFQATT and SNEGSKA (reference sequence). V dropped 6 bases and J dropped 4; count of bases not matched to a gene: 5. The CDR3 extends over 14 amino acids. The CDR3 here is CSARLAGRYNEQFF. CDR3 sequence (DNA): TGCAGTGCCAGACTAGCGGGGAGATACAATGAGCAGTTCTTC.

The V gene is TRBV2, the J gene TRBJ1-1; 7 positions match TRBD1. Trimming took 4 bases from V and 4 from J; bases not matched to a gene: 12. The CDR3 totals 16 residues. Germline V CDR1 and CDR2: SNHLY, FYNNEI. The CDR3 sequence: CASSGDREVLSTEAFF. CDR3 in DNA: TGTGCCAGCAGTGGAGACAGGGAGGTGCTGAGCACTGAAGCTTTCTTT.

This rearrangement joins TRBV5-4 to TRBJ2-5; D is undetermined. The V and J ends lost 9 bases and 4 bases respectively, with 10 bases between them. Germline-derived CDR1 and CDR2 are SGHNT and YYREEE (reference sequence). This CDR3 spans 11 amino acids. The CDR3 bases are TGTGCCACCATGATTAGAGAGACCCAGTACTTC. Translated, it gives CATMIRETQYF.

This clonotype was observed a handful of times. CDR3 in amino acids: CASSLTGTIDYEQYF. CDR3 nucleotides: TGTGCCAGCAGTCTTACCGGGACAATAGACTACGAGCAGTACTTC. This sequence joins TRBV6-1 and TRBJ2-7, with D perhaps matching TRBD1 (6 bases). CDR3 size: 15 residues. Germline values: CDR1 MNHNS, CDR2 SASEGT. The germline V and J ends were trimmed by 5 bases and 3 bases, with 17 bases remaining between them.

V and J are TRBV7-2 and TRBJ2-7, with D possibly matching TRBD1 (5 bases). The CDR3 loop spans 13 amino acids. Germline lookup yields CDR1 SGHTA and CDR2 FQGNSA. With 3 bases removed from V and 6 bases from J, the gap between germline ends came to 12 bases. The CDR3 nucleotides read TGTGCCAGCAGCTTGCACAGGAGTTTCGAGCAGTACTTC. This translates into CASSLHRSFEQYF.

This clonotype appeared a few times. The rearrangement joins TRBV4-3 to TRBJ2-7; D is undetermined. There are 15 residues in the CDR3. CDR1 and CDR2 from the germline V gene are LGHNA and YSLEER. The V end lost 2 bases, the J end lost 5 bases, and 16 bases lay between the germline ends. The CDR3 spells CASSQTFDLPHEQYV. The CDR3 DNA reads TGCGCCAGCAGCCAAACCTTCGACCTGCCCCACGAGCAGTACGTC.

The V call is TRBV4-2, the J call TRBJ2-3; no clear D. The CDR3 runs to 12 residues. Germline CDR1 and CDR2: LGHNA and YNFKEQ. The V end was cut by 6 bases, the J end by 4 bases, with 8 bases between. This CDR3 is CASSERPDTQYF. Here the CDR3 DNA reads TGTGCCAGCAGTGAGCGTCCAGATACGCAGTATTTT.

In its sample, this clonotype was seen many times. The genes are TRBV7-2 and TRBJ1-3; D is ambiguous. Trimming took off 4 bases at V and 2 bases at J, with 15 bases between the two ends. The CDR3 has 16 residues. Germline V CDR1 and CDR2: SGHTA, FQGNSA. The CDR3, as DNA: TGTGCCAGCAGCTCACTGTTACTCTGGCCTGGAAACACCATATATTTT. Residues: CASSSLLLWPGNTIYF.

This clonotype was counted between two and nine times. The J gene is TRBJ1-2, the V gene TRBV4-1; 8 bases map to TRBD1. The CDR3 totals 17 residues. The germline V gene encodes CDR1 MGHRA and CDR2 YSYEKL. The ends lost 10 bases at V and 8 bases at J; junction bases unmatched: 24. The CDR3 is CAIAEGTGTGPGEGYTF. CDR3 coding DNA: TGCGCCATCGCCGAAGGAACCGGGACAGGTCCAGGAGAGGGCTACACCTTC.

The chain combines TRBV10-3 with TRBJ1-2; D remains ambiguous. The germline V gene has CDR1 ENHRY and CDR2 SYGVKD. V was shortened by 5 bases and J by 4 bases, with 5 bases between the two germline ends. This CDR3 region has 11 residues. The CDR3 DNA sequence: TGTGCCATCAGTACCCTCTATGGCTACACCTTC. Translated: CAISTLYGYTF.

The table lists this clonotype with a few counts. The chain carries TRBV12-3 or TRBV12-4 and TRBJ1-3; D is possibly TRBD1 (5 bases). Trimming removed 2 bases at V and 3 bases at J, with 20 bases between. The CDR3 is made up of 18 amino acids. DNA of the CDR3: TGTGCCAGCAGTTTATGGGCCGTCACAGGAGGATTTGGAAACACCATATATTTT. Translation gives CASSLWAVTGGFGNTIYF.

The genes are TRBV27 and TRBJ1-2; 7 bases match TRBD1. This CDR3 has 14 amino acids. Trimming took 4 bases from V and 3 from J; bases not matched to a gene: 5. CDR1 and CDR2 (germline): MNHEY, SMNVEV (reference sequence). DNA of the CDR3: TGTGCCAGCAGTTCATGGACAGGCGACTATGGCTACACCTTC. Amino acid sequence: CASSSWTGDYGYTF.

This clonotype turned up a few times. The V call is TRBV7-8, the J call TRBJ2-7, with no clear D. Per the germline V gene, CDR1 is SGHVS and CDR2 is FQNEAQ. CDR3 length: 13 residues. Trimming removed 5 bases from V and 6 bases from J, with 14 bases in between. CDR3 nucleotide sequence: TGTGCCAGCAGCCCCACTACGAGTAGCGAGCAGTACTTC. The encoded protein is CASSPTTSSEQYF.

In this sample, this clonotype turned up a few times. The chain uses TRBV19 and TRBJ2-1; D unclear. Trimming shortened V by 5 bases and J by 6 bases, and 14 bases separated the two germline ends. This CDR3 has 14 amino acids. Germline V CDR1 and CDR2: LNHDA, SQIVND (reference sequence). The CDR3 bases are TGTGCCAGTAGTCTAACCCCACTGGGCAATGAGCAGTTCTTC. This gives the protein CASSLTPLGNEQFF.

In its sample, this clonotype was seen a few times. This chain joins TRBV6-6 and TRBJ1-1; TRBD1 might be the D (5 bases). The germline CDR1 and CDR2 sequences are MNHNY and SVGAGI (reference sequence). There are 15 residues in the CDR3. V gave up 2 bases and J gave up 0 bases, with 10 bases separating them. As DNA, the CDR3 is TGTGCCAGCAGTTACGCACGGGGCATGAACACTGAAGCTTTCTTT. It translates to CASSYARGMNTEAFF.

There are a few counts of this clonotype. The chain has TRBV12-3 or TRBV12-4 and TRBJ2-5; maybe TRBD2 (5 bases). CDR3 length: 15 residues. Trimming removed 5 bases at V and 5 bases at J, with 18 bases between. The CDR3 sequence is CASSNGNSLGETQYF. The CDR3 DNA reads TGTGCCAGCAGTAACGGGAATTCCTTAGGGGAGACCCAGTACTTC.